One sample yielded the 5 T cell receptor beta chains listed below, sequenced in a study of blood T cell repertoires in COVID-19 (dated by TCRdb to about 2020). The library was built by means of the immunoSEQ multiplex PCR assay. TCRdb carries this immuneACCESS record with in-frame sequences only. Its versions omit some clonotypes, under half of them owing to an unresolved V gene in the studies checked, with the rest unexplained. The sample profile shows 78,000 or so clones; 86% of them were found once. 4.5% to 5% of the sample goes to the ten largest clones. The sample taken for sequencing was peripheral blood. These receptors came from a man in his forties or fifties with active or convalescent COVID-19.

This clone is a singleton in its sample. The chain carries TRBV29-1 and TRBJ1-1; D is ambiguous. Trimming removed 7 bases at V and 1 base at J, with 16 bases between. CDR1 is SQVTM and CDR2 is ANQGSEA in the germline V gene. The CDR3 runs 14 residues. CDR3 sequence (DNA): TGCAGCGCCCGAGAGTTAGCCGCGAACACTGAAGCTTTCTTT. Translated: CSARELAANTEAFF. Full variable domain (rest looked up from reference TRBV29-1 and TRBJ1-1): SAVISQKPSRDICQRGTSLTIQCQVDSQVTMMFWYRQQPGQSLTLIATANQGSEATYESGFVIDKFPISRPNLTFSTLTVSNMSPEDSSIYLCSARELAANTEAFFGQGTRLTVV.

This clone was detected once. This rearrangement joins TRBV7-2 to TRBJ1-5; D is uncertain. Trimming left V 5 bases short and J 0 bases short, with 8 bases between. The CDR3 consists of 14 residues. The germline V gene has CDR1 SGHTA and CDR2 FQGNSA. CDR3 sequence: CASSHSHSNQPQHF. CDR3 sequence (DNA): TGTGCCAGCAGCCATTCACATAGCAATCAGCCCCAGCATTTT.

The chain is built from TRBV5-1 and TRBJ1-2; 8 positions agree with TRBD1. J gave up 7 bases and V 0 bases, and 8 bases lay outside the gene matches. The CDR3 is 15 residues long. Germline V gives CDR1 SGHRS, CDR2 YFSETQ. The CDR3 loop is CASSLAKRQGFGYTF. The DNA for the CDR3 is TGCGCCAGCAGCTTGGCCAAGAGACAGGGGTTTGGCTACACCTTC. Using reference TRBV5-1 and TRBJ1-2 for the parts outside the CDR3, the full variable domain is KAGVTQTPRYLIKTRGQQVTLSCSPISGHRSVSWYQQTPGQGLQFLFEYFSETQRNKGNFPGRFSGRQFSNSRSEMNVSTLELGDSALYLCASSLAKRQGFGYTFGSGTRLTVV.

This chain joins TRBV28 and TRBJ2-2; D might be TRBD1 (6 bases). CDR1 and CDR2 from the germline V gene are MDHEN and SYDVKM. The CDR3 covers 14 residues. Between the trimmed V and J ends, which lost 7 bases and 1 base, there was a span of 10 bases. CDR3 protein: CASIPGQNTGELFF. In DNA form, the CDR3 reads TGTGCCAGCATTCCGGGACAGAACACCGGGGAGCTGTTTTTT. The full variable domain, in which reference TRBV28 and TRBJ2-2 provide the parts outside the CDR3, is DVKVTQSSRYLVKRTGEKVFLECVQDMDHENMFWYRQDPGLGLRLIYFSYDVKMKEKGDIPEGYSVSREKKERFSLILESASTNQTSMYLCASIPGQNTGELFFGEGSRLTVL.

The chain is built from TRBV18 and TRBJ2-5; TRBD1 agrees at 8 bases. The CDR3 is 15 amino acids. The germline V gene encodes CDR1 KGHSH and CDR2 LQKENI. V was pared by 0 bases and J by 5 bases, with 5 bases of the junction left unmatched. The CDR3 DNA reads TGTGCCAGCTCACCACCGCAGGGGGCACGTGAGACCCAGTACTTC. It translates to CASSPPQGARETQYF. The full variable domain, with the rest looked up from reference TRBV18 and TRBJ2-5, is NAGVMQNPRHLVRRRGQEARLRCSPMKGHSHVYWYRQLPEEGLKFMVYLQKENIIDESGMPKERFSAEFPKEGPSILRIQQVVRGDSAAYFCASSPPQGARETQYFGPGTRLLVL.